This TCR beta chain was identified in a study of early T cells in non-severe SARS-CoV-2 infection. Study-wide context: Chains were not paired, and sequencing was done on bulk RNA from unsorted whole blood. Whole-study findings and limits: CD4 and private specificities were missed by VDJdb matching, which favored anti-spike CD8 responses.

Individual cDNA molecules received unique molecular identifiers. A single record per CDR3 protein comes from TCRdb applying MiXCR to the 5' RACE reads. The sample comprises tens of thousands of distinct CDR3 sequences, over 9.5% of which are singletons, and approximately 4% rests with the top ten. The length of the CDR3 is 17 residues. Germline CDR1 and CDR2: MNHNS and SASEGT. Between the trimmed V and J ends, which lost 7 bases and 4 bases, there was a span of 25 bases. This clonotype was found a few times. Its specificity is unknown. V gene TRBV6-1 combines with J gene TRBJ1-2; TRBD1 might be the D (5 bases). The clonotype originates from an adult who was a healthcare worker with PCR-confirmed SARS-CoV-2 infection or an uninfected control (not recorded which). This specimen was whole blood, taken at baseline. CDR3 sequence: CASIRGGVVAPLYGYTF. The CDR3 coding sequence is TGTGCCAGCATACGGGGGGGAGTAGTTGCCCCTCTCTATGGCTACACCTTC.